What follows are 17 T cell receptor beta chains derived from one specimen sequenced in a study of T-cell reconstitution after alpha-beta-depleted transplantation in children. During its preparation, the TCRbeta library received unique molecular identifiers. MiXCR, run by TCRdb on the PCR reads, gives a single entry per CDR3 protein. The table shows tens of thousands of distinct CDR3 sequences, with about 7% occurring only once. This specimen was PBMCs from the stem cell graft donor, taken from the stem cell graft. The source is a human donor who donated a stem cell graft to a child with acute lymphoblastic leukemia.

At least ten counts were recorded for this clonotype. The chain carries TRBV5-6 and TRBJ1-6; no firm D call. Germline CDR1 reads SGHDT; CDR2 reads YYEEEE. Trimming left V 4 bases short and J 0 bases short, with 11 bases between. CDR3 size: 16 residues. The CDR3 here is CASSLAGSSYNSPLHF. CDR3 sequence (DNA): TGTGCCAGCAGCCTTGCGGGGAGCTCCTATAATTCACCCCTCCACTTT.

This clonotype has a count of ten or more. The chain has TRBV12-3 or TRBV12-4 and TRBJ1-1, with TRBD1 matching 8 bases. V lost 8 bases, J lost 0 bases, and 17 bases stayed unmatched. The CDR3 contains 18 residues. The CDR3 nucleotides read TGTGCCAGCGGGCCCCCCGGGACAGGATTTTTGATGAACACTGAAGCTTTCTTT. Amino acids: CASGPPGTGFLMNTEAFF.

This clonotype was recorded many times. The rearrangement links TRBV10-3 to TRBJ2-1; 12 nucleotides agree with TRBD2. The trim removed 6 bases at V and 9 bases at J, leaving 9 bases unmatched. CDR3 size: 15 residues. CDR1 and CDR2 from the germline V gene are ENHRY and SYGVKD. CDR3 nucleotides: TGTGCCATCAGCCAAACTAGCGGGGGGCCGGGTGAGCAGTTCTTC. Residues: CAISQTSGGPGEQFF.

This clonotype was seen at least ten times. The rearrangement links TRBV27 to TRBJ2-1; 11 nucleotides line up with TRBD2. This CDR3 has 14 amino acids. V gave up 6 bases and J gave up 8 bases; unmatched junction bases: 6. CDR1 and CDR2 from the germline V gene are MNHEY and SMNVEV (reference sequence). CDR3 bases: TGTGCCAGCAGCTATAGCGGGGGGGCCTATGAGCAGTTCTTC. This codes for CASSYSGGAYEQFF.

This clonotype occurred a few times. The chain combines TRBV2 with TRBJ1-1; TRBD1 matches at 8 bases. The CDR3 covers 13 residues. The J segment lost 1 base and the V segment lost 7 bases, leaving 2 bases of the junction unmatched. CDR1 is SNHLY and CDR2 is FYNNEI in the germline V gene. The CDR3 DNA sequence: TGTGCCAGCAAAGGGACAGGGAACACTGAAGCTTTCTTT. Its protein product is CASKGTGNTEAFF. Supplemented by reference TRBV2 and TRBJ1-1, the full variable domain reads EPEVTQTPSHQVTQMGQEVILRCVPISNHLYFYWYRQILGQKVEFLVSFYNNEISEKSEIFDDQFSVERPDGSNFTLKIRSTKLEDSAMYFCASKGTGNTEAFFGQGTRLTVV.

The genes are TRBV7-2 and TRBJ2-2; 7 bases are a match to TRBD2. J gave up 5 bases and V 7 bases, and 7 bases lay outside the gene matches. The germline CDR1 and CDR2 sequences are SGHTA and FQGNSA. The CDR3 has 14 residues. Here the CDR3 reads CASKREGRTGELFF. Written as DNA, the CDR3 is TGTGCCAGCAAGAGGGAGGGTAGAACCGGGGAGCTGTTTTTT.

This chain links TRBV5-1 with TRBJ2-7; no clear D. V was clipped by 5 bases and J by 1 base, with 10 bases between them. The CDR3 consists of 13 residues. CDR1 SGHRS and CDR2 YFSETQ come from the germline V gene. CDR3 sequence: CASSFAGSYEQYF. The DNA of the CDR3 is TGCGCCAGCAGTTTCGCCGGGTCCTACGAGCAGTACTTC.

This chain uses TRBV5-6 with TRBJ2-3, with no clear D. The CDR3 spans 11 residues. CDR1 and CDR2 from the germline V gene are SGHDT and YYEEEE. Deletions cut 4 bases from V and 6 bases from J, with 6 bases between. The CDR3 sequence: CASSRADTQYF. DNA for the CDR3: TGTGCCAGCAGCCGAGCGGATACGCAGTATTTT. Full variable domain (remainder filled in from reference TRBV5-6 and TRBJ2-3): DAGVTQSPTHLIKTRGQQVTLRCSPKSGHDTVSWYQQALGQGPQFIFQYYEEEERQRGNFPDRFSGHQFPNYSSELNVNALLLGDSALYLCASSRADTQYFGPGTRLTVL.

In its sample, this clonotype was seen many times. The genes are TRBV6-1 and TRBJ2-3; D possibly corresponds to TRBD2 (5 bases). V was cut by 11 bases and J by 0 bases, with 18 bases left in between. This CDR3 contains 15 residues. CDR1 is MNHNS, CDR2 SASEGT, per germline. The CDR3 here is CAGSSGIGSTDTQYF. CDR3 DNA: TGTGCCGGCTCCTCCGGGATCGGAAGCACAGATACGCAGTATTTT.

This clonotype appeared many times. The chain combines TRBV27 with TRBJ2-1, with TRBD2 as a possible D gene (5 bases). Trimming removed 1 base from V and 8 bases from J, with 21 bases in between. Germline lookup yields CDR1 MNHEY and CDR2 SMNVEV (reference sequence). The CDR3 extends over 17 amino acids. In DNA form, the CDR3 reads TGTGCCAGCAGTTTATACCCGGAGGCCAGGAGAGGCCATGAGCAGTTCTTC. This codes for CASSLYPEARRGHEQFF.

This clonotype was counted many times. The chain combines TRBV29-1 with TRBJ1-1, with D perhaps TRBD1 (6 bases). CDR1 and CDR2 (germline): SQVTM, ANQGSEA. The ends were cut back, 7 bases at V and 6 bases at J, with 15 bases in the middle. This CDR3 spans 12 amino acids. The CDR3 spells CSAGREGAEAFF. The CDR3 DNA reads TGCAGCGCTGGCAGGGAGGGGGCTGAAGCTTTCTTT.

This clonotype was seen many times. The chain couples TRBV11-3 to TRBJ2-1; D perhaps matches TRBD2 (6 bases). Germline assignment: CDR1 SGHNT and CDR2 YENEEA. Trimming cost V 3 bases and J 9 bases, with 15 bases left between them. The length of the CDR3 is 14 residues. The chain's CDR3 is CASSFASEAGEQFF. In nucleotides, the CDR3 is TGTGCCAGCAGCTTCGCTAGCGAGGCGGGTGAGCAGTTCTTC. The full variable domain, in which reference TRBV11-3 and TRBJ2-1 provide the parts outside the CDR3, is EAGVVQSPRYKIIEKKQPVAFWCNPISGHNTLYWYLQNLGQGPELLIRYENEEAVDDSQLPKDRFSAERLKGVDSTLKIQPAELGDSAVYLCASSFASEAGEQFFGPGTRLTVL.

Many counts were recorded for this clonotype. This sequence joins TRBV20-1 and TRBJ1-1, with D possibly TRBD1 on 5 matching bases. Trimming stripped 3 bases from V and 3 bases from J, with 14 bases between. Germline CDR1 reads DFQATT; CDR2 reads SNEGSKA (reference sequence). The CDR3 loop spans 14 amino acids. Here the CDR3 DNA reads TGCAGTGCTAGGGGGTACGGGGGGGACACTGAAGCTTTCTTT. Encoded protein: CSARGYGGDTEAFF.

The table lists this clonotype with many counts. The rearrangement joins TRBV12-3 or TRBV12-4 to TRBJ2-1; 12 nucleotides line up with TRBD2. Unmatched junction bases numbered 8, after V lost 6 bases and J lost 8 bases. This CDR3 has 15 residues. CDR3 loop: CASRPTSGGTYEQFF. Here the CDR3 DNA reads TGTGCCAGCAGGCCTACTAGCGGGGGGACTTATGAGCAGTTCTTC.

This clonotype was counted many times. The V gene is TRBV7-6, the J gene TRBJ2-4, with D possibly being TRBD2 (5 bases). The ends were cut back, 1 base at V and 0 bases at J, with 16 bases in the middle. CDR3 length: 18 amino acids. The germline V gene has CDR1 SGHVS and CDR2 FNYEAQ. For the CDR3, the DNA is TGTGCCAGCAGCTTAGGTTTAGGAGGCAGTCTAGCCAAAAACATTCAGTACTTC. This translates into CASSLGLGGSLAKNIQYF.

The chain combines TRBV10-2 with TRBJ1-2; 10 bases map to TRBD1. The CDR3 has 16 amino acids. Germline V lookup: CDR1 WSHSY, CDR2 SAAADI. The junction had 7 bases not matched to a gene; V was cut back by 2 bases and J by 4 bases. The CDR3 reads CASSEMGQGTSYGYTF. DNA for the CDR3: TGCGCCAGCAGTGAGATGGGACAGGGGACAAGCTATGGCTACACCTTC.

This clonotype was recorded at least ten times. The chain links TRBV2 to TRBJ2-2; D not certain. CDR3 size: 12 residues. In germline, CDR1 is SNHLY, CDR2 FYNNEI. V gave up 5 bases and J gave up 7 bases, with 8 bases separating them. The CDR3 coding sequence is TGTGCCAGCAGTCTTTGGGACGGGGAGCTGTTTTTT. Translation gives CASSLWDGELFF.